Included here is one T cell receptor (beta chain) sequence, with context. No cognate antigen has been identified for it. Base qualities are not provided; no much larger clone lies one nucleotide away. The CDR3 regions of human TCRbeta chains were subjected to immunosequencing. In the paper's pipeline: Repertoire TCRs were checked for matches against a reference library of SARS-CoV-2-specific TCRs that had been generated using the MIRA antigen-specificity platform. Breadth was defined as the fraction of unique TCRs that were SARS-CoV-2-associated. Depth was defined as the fraction of total T cells that were SARS-CoV-2-associated. Using the MIRA data, each spike-specific TCR was assigned both to the spike region to which the TCR was reactive and to a CD4 or CD8 class. Log10-transformed breadth and depth values were compared by one-way ANOVA with Sidak's multiple comparisons tests. The table was pulled from immuneACCESS by TCRdb, which kept in-frame rearrangements only. Such tables lose some clones; where checked, under half of the loss comes from unresolved V genes, and the rest has no known cause. The D gene and trimming were derived from the DNA, and the V and J assignments and clone size from that table. Counted in this sample were around 85,000 clones; approximately 83% of them appeared once. Jointly, the top ten make up approximately 6.8% of the sample.

Taken with the paper, the label for time point translates to: baseline before first vaccination. The vaccinee samples were drawn from two UK trials, COV001 and COV002, one of which was a single-blind randomized controlled phase 2/3 trial testing AZD1222 (ChAdOx1 nCoV-19) in healthy adults. Trial participant PBMC samples were collected at day 0 and day 28 after the second dose for TCRbeta chain sequencing. The CDR3 goes from the cysteine to the phenylalanine over 15 residues. CDR3 DNA is the only sequence kept; it has 45 bases, read in frame from the first base. As encoded in the germline V gene, CDR1 is SGHRS while CDR2 is YFSETQ. The V end loses 2 bases and the J end loses 1 base, and a stretch of 10 bases separates them. The entry originates in a study of T cell responses to AZD1222 COVID-19 vaccine (TCRdb year 2021). Background for the entire study: AZD1222 recipients whose second dose came at about 4 weeks and those whose second dose came at about 12 weeks were combined into one group, since spike-specific TCR depth and breadth did not differ between the two schedules. Trial participants were enrolled by age into subgroups of 18-55, 56-69 and 70-plus years, and around 140, 26 and 57 TCR-sequenced participants, respectively, were included in these subgroups. A total of 233 trial participants underwent TCR sequencing, of whom approximately 210 received two doses of AZD1222 and roughly 25 received two doses of the MenACWY control vaccine.

Study-wide findings and limitations: Epitopes outside the regions mutated in the B.1.351 and B.1.1.7 variants were reportedly recognized by nearly half of the unique spike-specific TCRs. Participants were mostly white British, with more females than males. The authors suggested clonal diversity may have been underestimated. No day 14 peak-response samples were available, so repertoires were characterized only after the peak T cell response. The 56-69-year group was small, and its depth increase did not reach significance, likely because of low power. CD4 TCRs associated with the vaccine covered the entire spike protein, and the dominant responses were in regions 160-218 and 743-854. Only a handful of AZD1222 recipients were SARS-CoV-2 seropositive at baseline, limiting conclusions about previously exposed vaccinees. After two AZD1222 doses, both the breadth and the depth of spike-specific TCRs were significantly higher than at day 0 and than in MenACWY recipients.

This clonotype was obtained from an adult in good health. In this chain, TRBV5-1 is recombined with TRBJ1-5; possibly the D gene is TRBD1, per 6 matching bases. Sequencing used peripheral blood, obtained on day 0 of AZD1222 vaccination. The CDR3 region reads CASSLRGASNQPQHF. The sequenced DNA: TGCGCCAGCAGCTTACGGGGGGCGAGCAATCAGCCCCAGCATTTT.